A selection of T cell receptor beta chains follows, all from one sample in a study of immune characterization of retroperitoneal liposarcoma. TCRdb passed the PCR reads through MiXCR, listing each CDR3 protein once. The data show around 10,000 distinct CDR3 sequences, with roughly 29% seen just once and about 10% held by the top ten. Sequenced: tumor tissue. These receptors originate from a female donor with retroperitoneal liposarcoma. The CDR3 runs from the conserved cysteine through the conserved F or W. A D gene is named only where the DNA matches it firmly. Size is omitted from some rows. Given values are once, few, many or a class for expanded clones.

V,J,size,D,DNA,CDR3
TRBV7-9,TRBJ2-1,NA,TRBD2,TGTGCCAGCAGCTTAGGATTTGGGCGGGAGATCTACGAGCAGTTCTTC,CASSLGFGREIYEQFF
TRBV25-1,TRBJ2-6,NA,TRBD1,TGTGCCAGCAGTGATTTCGTCCGGACAGGGGGACCCTCTGGGGCCAACGTCCTGACTTTC,CASSDFVRTGGPSGANVLTF
TRBV7-6,TRBJ1-5,few,TRBD1,TGTGCCAGCAGCAATCACAGGGGGCGCGGTGACTACAGCAATCAGCCCCAGCATTTT,CASSNHRGRGDYSNQPQHF
TRBV6-1,TRBJ2-7,NA,TRBD1,TGTGCCAGCAGTGTCCCGGGACAGACCTACGAGCAGTACTTC,CASSVPGQTYEQYF
TRBV7-7,TRBJ2-7,NA,TRBD2,TGTGCCAGCAGCAAGGGACTATCCTACAATGAGCAGTACTTC,CASSKGLSYNEQYF
TRBV11-3,TRBJ2-7,many,TRBD2,TGTGCCAGCAGCATTCCGGGAGGGAACTACGAGCAGTACTTC,CASSIPGGNYEQYF
TRBV6-2/TRBV6-3,TRBJ2-7,NA,NA,TGTGCCAGCAGTTTCCCGGGCGAGCAGTACTTC,CASSFPGEQYF
TRBV12-3/TRBV12-4,TRBJ2-3,many,NA,TGTGCCAGCAGTTTTCGCACGACAGTTTTCACAGATACGCAGTATTTT,CASSFRTTVFTDTQYF
TRBV25-1,TRBJ2-6,NA,TRBD1,TGTGCCAGCAGTGAATACGCAGGGGGTGGGGCCAACGTCCTGACTTTC,CASSEYAGGGANVLTF
TRBV6-6,TRBJ1-3,NA,NA,TGTGCCAGCAGTTACTCAGGGAAATCTGGAAACACCATATATTTT,CASSYSGKSGNTIYF
TRBV6-1,TRBJ2-1,medium-sized,TRBD1,TGTGCCAGCAGTGAGTCAGGGGGCATAGAGACCCAGTTCTTC,CASSESGGIETQFF
TRBV12-3/TRBV12-4,TRBJ2-7,once,TRBD1,TGTGCCAGCAGTTTCGGACAGGGGGCTAGCGCGGGAGACAATGAGCAGTACTTC,CASSFGQGASAGDNEQYF
TRBV7-8,TRBJ1-2,few,TRBD1,TGTGCCAGCAGCATAAGACACAGGGGAGGTGGCTACACCTTC,CASSIRHRGGGYTF
TRBV7-2,TRBJ2-1,many,NA,TGTGCCAGCAGCTTAGCCCATAGGAACAATGAGCAGTTCTTC,CASSLAHRNNEQFF
TRBV6-1,TRBJ2-1,NA,TRBD1,TGTGCCAGCAGTTATTTTCCGACAGGGGTCTCTCACGAGCAGTTCTTC,CASSYFPTGVSHEQFF
TRBV6-6,TRBJ1-1,NA,NA,TGTGCCAGCAGTTACGGGGGCCTGGCCGGAGTAGCTTTCTTT,CASSYGGLAGVAFF
TRBV7-8,TRBJ1-3,NA,NA,TGTGCCAGCAGCTTAAAAGCGACAGAGACTGGAAACACCATATATTTT,CASSLKATETGNTIYF